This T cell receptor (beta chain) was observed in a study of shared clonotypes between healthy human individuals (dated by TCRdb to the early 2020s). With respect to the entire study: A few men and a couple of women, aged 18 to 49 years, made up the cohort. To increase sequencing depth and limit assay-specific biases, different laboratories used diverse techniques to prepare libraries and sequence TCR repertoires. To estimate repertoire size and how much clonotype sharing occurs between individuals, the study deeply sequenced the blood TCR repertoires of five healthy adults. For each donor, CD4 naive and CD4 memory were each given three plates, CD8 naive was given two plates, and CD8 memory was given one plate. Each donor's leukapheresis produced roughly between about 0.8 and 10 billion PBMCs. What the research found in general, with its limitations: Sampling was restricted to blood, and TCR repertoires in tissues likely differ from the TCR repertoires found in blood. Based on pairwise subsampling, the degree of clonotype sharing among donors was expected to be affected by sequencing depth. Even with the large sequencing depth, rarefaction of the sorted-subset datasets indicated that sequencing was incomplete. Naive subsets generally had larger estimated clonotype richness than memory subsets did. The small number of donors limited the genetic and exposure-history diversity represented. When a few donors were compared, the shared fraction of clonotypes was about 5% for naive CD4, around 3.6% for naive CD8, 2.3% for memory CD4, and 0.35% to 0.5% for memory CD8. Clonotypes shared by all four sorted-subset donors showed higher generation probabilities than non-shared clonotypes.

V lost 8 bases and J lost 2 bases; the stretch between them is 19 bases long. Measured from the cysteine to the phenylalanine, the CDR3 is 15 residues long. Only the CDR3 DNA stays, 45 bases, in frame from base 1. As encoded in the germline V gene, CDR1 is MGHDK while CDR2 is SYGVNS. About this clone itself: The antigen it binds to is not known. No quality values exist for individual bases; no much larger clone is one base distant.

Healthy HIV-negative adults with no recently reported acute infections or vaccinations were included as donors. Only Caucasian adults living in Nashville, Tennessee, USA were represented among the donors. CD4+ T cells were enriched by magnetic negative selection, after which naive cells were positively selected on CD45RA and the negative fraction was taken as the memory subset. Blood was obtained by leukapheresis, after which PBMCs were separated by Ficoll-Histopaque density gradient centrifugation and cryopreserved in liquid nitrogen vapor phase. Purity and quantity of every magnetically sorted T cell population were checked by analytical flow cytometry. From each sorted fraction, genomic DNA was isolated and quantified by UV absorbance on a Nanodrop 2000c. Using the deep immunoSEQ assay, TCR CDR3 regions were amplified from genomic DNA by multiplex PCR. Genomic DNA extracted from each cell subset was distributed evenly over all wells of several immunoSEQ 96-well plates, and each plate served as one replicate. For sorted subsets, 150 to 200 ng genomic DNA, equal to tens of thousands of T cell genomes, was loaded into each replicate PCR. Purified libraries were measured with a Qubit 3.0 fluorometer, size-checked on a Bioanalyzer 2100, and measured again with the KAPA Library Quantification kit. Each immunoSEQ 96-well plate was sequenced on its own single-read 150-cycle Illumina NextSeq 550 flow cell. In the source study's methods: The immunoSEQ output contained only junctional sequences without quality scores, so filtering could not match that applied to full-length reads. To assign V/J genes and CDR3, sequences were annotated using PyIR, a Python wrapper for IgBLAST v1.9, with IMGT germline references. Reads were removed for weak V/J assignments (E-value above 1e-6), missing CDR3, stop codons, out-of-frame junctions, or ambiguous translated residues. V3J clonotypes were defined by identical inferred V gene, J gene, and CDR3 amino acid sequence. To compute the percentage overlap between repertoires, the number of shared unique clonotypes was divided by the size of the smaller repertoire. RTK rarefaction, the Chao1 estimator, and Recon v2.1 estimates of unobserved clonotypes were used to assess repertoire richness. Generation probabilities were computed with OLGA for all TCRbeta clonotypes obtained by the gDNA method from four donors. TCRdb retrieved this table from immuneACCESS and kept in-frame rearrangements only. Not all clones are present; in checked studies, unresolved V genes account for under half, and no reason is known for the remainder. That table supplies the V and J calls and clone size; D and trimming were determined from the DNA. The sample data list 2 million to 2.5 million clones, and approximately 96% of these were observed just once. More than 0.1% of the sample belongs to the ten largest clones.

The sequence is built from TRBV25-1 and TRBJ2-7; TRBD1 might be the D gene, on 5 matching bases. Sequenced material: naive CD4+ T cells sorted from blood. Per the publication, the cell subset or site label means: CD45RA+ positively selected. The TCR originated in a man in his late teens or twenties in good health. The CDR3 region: CASFGSRGLTYEQYF. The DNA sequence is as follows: TGTGCCAGCTTCGGTTCTAGGGGATTAACCTACGAGCAGTACTTC.